This T cell receptor (beta chain) stems from a study of CD8 T cells in ankylosing spondylitis. Study-level results: Within ankylosing spondylitis blood, a TCR beta motif made up of several highly homologous variants appeared to be characteristic. In reactive arthritis synovial fluid and blood, some motif variants had been reported before.

This clonotype came up many times. Its matching antigen is unknown. Each CDR3 protein is one row after TCRdb ran MiXCR on the 5' RACE reads. The sample records about 800,000 distinct CDR3 sequences, around 11% being singletons. This CDR3 has 17 residues. V lost 0 bases and J 8 bases, leaving 19 bases between the germline ends. Germline assignment: CDR1 SGHAT and CDR2 FQNNGV. The source is a male donor with ankylosing spondylitis. The chain combines TRBV11-2 with TRBJ1-4; D unresolved. Sequencing used blood, either unsorted or a sorted T cell fraction (not recorded which). CDR3 amino acids: CASSLDYRWAGREKLFF. CDR3 in DNA: TGTGCCAGCAGCTTAGATTACCGATGGGCTGGTAGGGAAAAACTGTTTTTT.